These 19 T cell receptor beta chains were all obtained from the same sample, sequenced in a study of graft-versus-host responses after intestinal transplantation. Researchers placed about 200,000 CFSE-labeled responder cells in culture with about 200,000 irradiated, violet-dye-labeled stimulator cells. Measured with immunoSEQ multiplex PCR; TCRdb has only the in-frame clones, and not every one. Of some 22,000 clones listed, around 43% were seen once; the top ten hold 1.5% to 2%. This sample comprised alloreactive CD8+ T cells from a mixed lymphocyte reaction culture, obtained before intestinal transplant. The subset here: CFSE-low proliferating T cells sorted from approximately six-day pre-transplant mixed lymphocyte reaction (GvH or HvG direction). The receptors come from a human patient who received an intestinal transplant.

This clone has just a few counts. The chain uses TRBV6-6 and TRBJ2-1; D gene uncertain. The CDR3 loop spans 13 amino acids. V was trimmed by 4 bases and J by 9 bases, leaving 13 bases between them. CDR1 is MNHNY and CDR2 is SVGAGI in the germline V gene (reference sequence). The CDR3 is CASSSPSMVEQFF. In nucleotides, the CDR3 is TGTGCCAGCAGTTCACCGTCTATGGTTGAGCAGTTCTTC.

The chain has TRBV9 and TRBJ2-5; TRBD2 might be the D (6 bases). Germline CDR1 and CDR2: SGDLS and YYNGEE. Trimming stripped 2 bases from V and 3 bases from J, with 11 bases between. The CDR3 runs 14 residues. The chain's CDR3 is CASSVGGNEETQYF. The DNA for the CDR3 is TGTGCCAGCAGCGTTGGCGGGAATGAAGAGACCCAGTACTTC.

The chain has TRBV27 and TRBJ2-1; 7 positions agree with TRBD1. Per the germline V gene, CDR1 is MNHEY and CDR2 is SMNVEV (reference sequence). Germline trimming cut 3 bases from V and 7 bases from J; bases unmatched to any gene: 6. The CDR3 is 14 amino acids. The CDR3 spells CASSLGQRGNEQFF. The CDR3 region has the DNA TGTGCCAGCAGTTTGGGACAGCGTGGTAATGAGCAGTTCTTC.

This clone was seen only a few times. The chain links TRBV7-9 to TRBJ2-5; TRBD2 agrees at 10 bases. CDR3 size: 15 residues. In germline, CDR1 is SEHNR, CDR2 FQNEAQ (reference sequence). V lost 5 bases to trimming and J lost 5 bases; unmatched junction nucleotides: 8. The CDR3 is CASSPYSGRKETQYF. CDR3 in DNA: TGTGCCAGCAGCCCATATAGCGGGAGGAAGGAGACCCAGTACTTC.

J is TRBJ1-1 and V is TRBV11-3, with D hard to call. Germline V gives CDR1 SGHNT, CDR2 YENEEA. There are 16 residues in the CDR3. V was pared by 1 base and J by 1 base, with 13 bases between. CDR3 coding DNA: TGTGCCAGCAGCTTAGGGTCAGAAGTTTCGAACACTGAAGCTTTCTTT. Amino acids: CASSLGSEVSNTEAFF.

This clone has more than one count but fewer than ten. CDR3 in DNA: TGTGCCTGGGCTAGGGGACAGGGGGGGATCTACGAGCAGTACTTC. Amino acid sequence: CAWARGQGGIYEQYF. This chain connects TRBV30 to TRBJ2-7; TRBD1 aligns across 11 bases. J lost 3 bases, V lost 5 bases, and 9 bases had no gene match. Germline lookup yields CDR1 GTSNPN and CDR2 SVGIG (reference sequence). The CDR3 loop spans 15 amino acids.

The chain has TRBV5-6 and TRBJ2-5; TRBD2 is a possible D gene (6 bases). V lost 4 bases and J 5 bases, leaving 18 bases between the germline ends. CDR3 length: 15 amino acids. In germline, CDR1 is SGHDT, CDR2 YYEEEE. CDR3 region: CASSPVGFGSETQYF. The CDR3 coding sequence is TGTGCCAGCAGCCCAGTTGGGTTCGGGAGTGAGACCCAGTACTTC.

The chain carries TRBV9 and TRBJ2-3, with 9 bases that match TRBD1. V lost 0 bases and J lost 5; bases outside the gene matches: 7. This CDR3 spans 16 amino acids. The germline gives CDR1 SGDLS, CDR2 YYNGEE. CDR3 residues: CASSVAPTGGRDTQYF. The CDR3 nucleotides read TGTGCCAGCAGCGTAGCACCGACAGGGGGTAGAGATACGCAGTATTTT.

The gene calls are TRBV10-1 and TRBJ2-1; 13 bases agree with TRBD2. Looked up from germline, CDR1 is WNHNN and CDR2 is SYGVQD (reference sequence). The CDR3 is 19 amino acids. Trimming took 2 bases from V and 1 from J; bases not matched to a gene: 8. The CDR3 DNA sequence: TGCGCCAGCAGTGAGGTGGGACTAGCGGGAATGGGGTCCTACAATGAGCAGTTCTTC. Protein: CASSEVGLAGMGSYNEQFF.

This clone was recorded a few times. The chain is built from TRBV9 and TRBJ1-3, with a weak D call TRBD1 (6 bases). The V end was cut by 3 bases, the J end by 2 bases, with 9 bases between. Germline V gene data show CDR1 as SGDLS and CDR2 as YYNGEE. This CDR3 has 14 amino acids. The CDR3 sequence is CASSANRAGNTIYF. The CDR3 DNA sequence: TGTGCCAGCAGCGCCAACAGGGCTGGAAACACCATATATTTT.

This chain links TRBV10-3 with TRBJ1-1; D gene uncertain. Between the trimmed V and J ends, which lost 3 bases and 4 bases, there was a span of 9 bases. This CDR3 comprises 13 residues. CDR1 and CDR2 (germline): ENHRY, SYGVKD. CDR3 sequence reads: CAISDVLLTEAFF. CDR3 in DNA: TGTGCCATCAGTGACGTGCTGCTCACTGAAGCTTTCTTT.

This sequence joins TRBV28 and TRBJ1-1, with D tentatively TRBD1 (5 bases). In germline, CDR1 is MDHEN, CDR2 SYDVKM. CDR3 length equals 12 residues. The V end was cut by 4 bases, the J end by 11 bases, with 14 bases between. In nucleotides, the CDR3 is TGTGCCAGCAGTTCGACAGTTTTTGGGGCTTTCTTT. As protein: CASSSTVFGAFF.

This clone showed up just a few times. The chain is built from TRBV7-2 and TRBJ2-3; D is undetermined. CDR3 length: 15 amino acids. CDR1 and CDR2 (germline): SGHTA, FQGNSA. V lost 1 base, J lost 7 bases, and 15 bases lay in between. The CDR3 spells CASSLGPLFPNTQYF. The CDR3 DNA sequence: TGTGCCAGCAGCTTAGGGCCTCTTTTCCCTAATACGCAGTATTTT.

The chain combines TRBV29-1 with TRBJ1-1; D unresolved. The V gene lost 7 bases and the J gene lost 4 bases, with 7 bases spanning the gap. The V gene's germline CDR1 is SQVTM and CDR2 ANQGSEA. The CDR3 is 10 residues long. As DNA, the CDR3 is TGCAGCGGGAGATCCACTGAAGCTTTCTTT. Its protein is CSGRSTEAFF.

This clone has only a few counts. Written as DNA, the CDR3 is TGTGCCAGTACCCTCCTGGGATCCGTCTACAATGAGCAGTTCTTC. Protein product: CASTLLGSVYNEQFF. The chain joins TRBV19 to TRBJ2-1; D unresolved. V was shortened by 7 bases and J by 3 bases, with 16 bases between the two germline ends. This CDR3 comprises 15 residues. The V gene's germline CDR1 is LNHDA and CDR2 SQIVND (reference sequence).

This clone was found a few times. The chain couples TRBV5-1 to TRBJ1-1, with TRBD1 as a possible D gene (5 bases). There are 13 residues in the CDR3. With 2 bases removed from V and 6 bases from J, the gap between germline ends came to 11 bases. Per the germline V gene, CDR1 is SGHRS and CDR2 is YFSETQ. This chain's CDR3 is CASSFRDAAEAFF. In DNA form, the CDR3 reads TGCGCCAGCAGCTTCCGGGACGCGGCTGAAGCTTTCTTT.

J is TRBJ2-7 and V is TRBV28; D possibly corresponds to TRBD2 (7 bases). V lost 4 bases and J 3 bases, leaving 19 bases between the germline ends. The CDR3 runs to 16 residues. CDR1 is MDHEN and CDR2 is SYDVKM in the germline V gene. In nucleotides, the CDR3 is TGTGCCAGCAGTTCCGCTCCCGGGGGGCAAGGCTACGAGCAGTACTTC. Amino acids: CASSSAPGGQGYEQYF.

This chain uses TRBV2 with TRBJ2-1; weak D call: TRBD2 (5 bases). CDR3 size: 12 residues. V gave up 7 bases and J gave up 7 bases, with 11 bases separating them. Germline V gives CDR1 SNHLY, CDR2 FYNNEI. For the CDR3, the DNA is TGTGCCAGCATGTCGAGGGAGAATGAGCAGTTCTTC. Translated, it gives CASMSRENEQFF. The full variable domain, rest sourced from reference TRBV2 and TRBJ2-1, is EPEVTQTPSHQVTQMGQEVILRCVPISNHLYFYWYRQILGQKVEFLVSFYNNEISEKSEIFDDQFSVERPDGSNFTLKIRSTKLEDSAMYFCASMSRENEQFFGPGTRLTVL.

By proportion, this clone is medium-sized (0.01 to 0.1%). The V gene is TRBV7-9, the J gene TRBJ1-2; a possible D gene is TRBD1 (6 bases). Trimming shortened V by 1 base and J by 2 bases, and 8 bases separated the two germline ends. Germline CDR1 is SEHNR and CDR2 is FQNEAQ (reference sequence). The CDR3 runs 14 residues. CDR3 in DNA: TGTGCCAGCAGCTTAGAAACAGGGAACTATGGCTACACCTTC. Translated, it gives CASSLETGNYGYTF.